This T cell receptor beta chain is from a study of shared clonotypes between healthy human individuals. Study-level information: A few men and two women, aged 18 to 49, were donors.

In the authors' workflow: From ImmunoSEQ came sequences covering only the junction and carrying no quality scores, so filtering differed. Produced via immunoSEQ multiplex PCR; TCRdb's table is partial and in-frame only. The D gene and trimming were derived from the DNA, and the V and J assignments and clone size from that table. The data show roughly 1.4 million clones, 97% to 99% seen once. Germline V gives CDR1 LGHNA, CDR2 YSLEER. The CDR3 has 15 amino acids. V lost 4 bases, J lost 5 bases, and 17 bases lay in between. Researchers partitioned CD4+ cells into CD45RA+ naive and CD45RA-negative memory subsets.

The sequenced sample was naive CD4+ T cells sorted from blood. Noted subset: CD45RA+ positively selected. This receptor was identified in a man aged 30 to 39 in good health. The rearrangement links TRBV4-3 to TRBJ1-1; TRBD1 is a possible D gene (5 bases). CDR3 in DNA: TGCGCCAGCAGCCTTAACCCCAGGGCGCAGACTGAAGCTTTCTTT. It translates to CASSLNPRAQTEAFF.